A single sample is the source of the 24 T cell receptor beta chains below, sequenced in a study of cytomegalovirus exposure and HLA in healthy donors. Repertoires were generated with immunoSEQ multiplex PCR, while TCRdb's copy carries only in-frame clones and drops some. Among approximately 300,000 clones listed, about nine tenths were seen once. Sequenced: PBMCs. These receptors were collected from a woman under 40 in good health and CMV-seropositive.

This clone was recorded once. J is TRBJ1-2 and V is TRBV27; 9 nucleotides agree with TRBD1. Germline values: CDR1 MNHEY, CDR2 SMNVEV (reference sequence). The CDR3 totals 14 residues. V lost 6 bases and J lost 1; bases outside the gene matches: 3. CDR3 residues: CASSSGQGNYGYTF. The CDR3 region has the DNA TGTGCCAGCAGCTCGGGACAGGGTAACTATGGCTACACCTTC.

The chain recombines TRBV27 with TRBJ1-5; D possibly corresponds to TRBD1 (5 bases). CDR3 length equals 13 residues. From germline, CDR1 is MNHEY and CDR2 SMNVEV (reference sequence). V lost 4 bases and J lost 6, with 10 bases in between. The CDR3 sequence is CASSYQGGQPQHF. The CDR3 nucleotides read TGTGCCAGCAGTTATCAGGGCGGTCAGCCCCAGCATTTT.

The chain uses TRBV5-1 and TRBJ2-5; D may correspond to TRBD1 or TRBD2 (5 bases each). The CDR3 has 16 amino acids. V lost 4 bases and J lost 0, with 16 bases in between. CDR1 and CDR2 (germline): SGHRS, YFSETQ. CDR3 in DNA: TGCGCCAGCAGCGGATCCGGGACGAGAAACCAAGAGACCCAGTACTTC. Translated, it gives CASSGSGTRNQETQYF.

The chain combines TRBV19 with TRBJ2-7; possible D gene TRBD1, 6 bases. The CDR3 covers 14 residues. V dropped 10 bases and J dropped 1 base, with 17 bases sitting between them. Germline V lookup: CDR1 LNHDA, CDR2 SQIVND (reference sequence). The CDR3 DNA reads as TGTGCCACTTCGACAGGCGGTTCTTCCTACGAGCAGTACTTC. It specifies CATSTGGSSYEQYF.

The chain combines TRBV7-2 with TRBJ2-7; TRBD1 matches 7 bases. V shed 5 bases and J 5 bases; nucleotides not matched to a gene: 9. The CDR3 covers 14 residues. Looked up from germline, CDR1 is SGHTA and CDR2 is FQGNSA. The CDR3 loop is CASSTYRGHDEQYF. CDR3 bases: TGTGCCAGCAGCACGTACAGGGGTCATGACGAGCAGTACTTC. The full variable domain, in which reference TRBV7-2 and TRBJ2-7 provide the parts outside the CDR3, is GAGVSQSPSNKVTEKGKDVELRCDPISGHTALYWYRQSLGQGLEFLIYFQGNSAPDKSGLPSDRFSAERTGGSVSTLTIQRTQQEDSAVYLCASSTYRGHDEQYFGPGTRLTVT.

The J gene is TRBJ2-1, the V gene TRBV30; 10 nucleotides agree with TRBD1. V lost 2 bases, J lost 8 bases, and 6 bases stayed unmatched. The CDR3 has 14 amino acids. The germline V gene has CDR1 GTSNPN and CDR2 SVGIG (reference sequence). The CDR3 loop is CAWSSRQGADEQFF. CDR3 sequence (DNA): TGTGCCTGGAGTTCCCGACAGGGGGCAGATGAGCAGTTCTTC.

The chain couples TRBV5-1 to TRBJ1-1; D is perhaps TRBD1 (5 bases). Germline CDR1 reads SGHRS; CDR2 reads YFSETQ. This CDR3 contains 14 residues. V was trimmed by 0 bases and J by 5 bases, leaving 11 bases between them. CDR3 protein: CASSLALGGTEAFF. CDR3 sequence (DNA): TGCGCCAGCAGCTTGGCCTTGGGGGGGACTGAAGCTTTCTTT. Together with reference TRBV5-1 and TRBJ1-1, the CDR3 gives the full variable domain: KAGVTQTPRYLIKTRGQQVTLSCSPISGHRSVSWYQQTPGQGLQFLFEYFSETQRNKGNFPGRFSGRQFSNSRSEMNVSTLELGDSALYLCASSLALGGTEAFFGQGTRLTVV.

The chain uses TRBV4-1 and TRBJ2-1; D might be TRBD1 or TRBD2, each matching 5 bases. This CDR3 is 15 amino acids long. CDR1 and CDR2 from the germline V gene are MGHRA and YSYEKL. The ends were cut back, 7 bases at V and 0 bases at J, with 13 bases in the middle. CDR3 nucleotides: TGCGCCAGCAAGCGGACACTGAGCTCCTACAATGAGCAGTTCTTC. As protein: CASKRTLSSYNEQFF.

This chain uses TRBV27 with TRBJ2-5; TRBD1 is a possible D gene (5 bases). The CDR3 has 15 residues. Germline CDR1 reads MNHEY; CDR2 reads SMNVEV (reference sequence). Trimming left V 5 bases short and J 4 bases short, with 17 bases between. For the CDR3, the DNA is TGTGCCAGCAGTCTCTACAGGTCGGAGCGAGAGACCCAGTACTTC. Amino acids: CASSLYRSERETQYF.

Regarding this clone: This specimen includes other DNA sequences encoding the same CDR3. This chain connects TRBV9 to TRBJ1-2; a possible D gene is TRBD1 (5 bases). From germline, CDR1 is SGDLS and CDR2 YYNGEE. The CDR3 totals 13 residues. Between the trimmed V and J ends, which lost 0 bases and 4 bases, there was a span of 7 bases. CDR3 nucleotide sequence: TGTGCCAGCAGCGTAGGACAGAGCTATGGCTACACCTTC. This sequence encodes CASSVGQSYGYTF.

This chain connects TRBV7-9 to TRBJ2-2; D is possibly TRBD1 (6 bases). V was cut by 6 bases and J by 3 bases, with 17 bases left in between. The CDR3 has 16 amino acids. Germline V gene sequence: CDR1 SEHNR, CDR2 FQNEAQ (reference sequence). The CDR3 spells CASRGAGSSDTGELFF. CDR3 coding DNA: TGTGCCAGCAGGGGGGCCGGCTCGAGTGACACCGGGGAGCTGTTTTTT.

V usage is TRBV27 and J usage is TRBJ2-7; a possible D gene is TRBD2 (6 bases). The CDR3 contains 14 residues. Germline V gene lookup returns CDR1 MNHEY and CDR2 SMNVEV (reference sequence). The V gene lost 3 bases and the J gene lost 2 bases, with 11 bases spanning the gap. The CDR3 DNA sequence: TGTGCCAGCAGTTTGCGGGAAAATACCTACGAGCAGTACTTC. Translating it yields CASSLRENTYEQYF.

The V and J genes are TRBV6-6 and TRBJ1-5; 8 bases match TRBD1. Germline CDR1 MNHNY, CDR2 SVGAGI (reference sequence). The CDR3 contains 16 residues. The V gene end was trimmed by 4 bases and the J gene end by 3 bases; junction bases not matched to a gene: 8. CDR3 in DNA: TGTGCCAGCAGTTTTGGACAGGGTTCCCACAATCAGCCCCAGCATTTT. This gives the protein CASSFGQGSHNQPQHF.

This chain uses TRBV6-5 with TRBJ2-5; D possibly corresponds to TRBD1 (5 bases). CDR3 length equals 15 residues. V shed 2 bases and J shed 5 bases, with 15 bases lying between them. CDR1 is MNHEY, CDR2 SVGAGI, per germline. CDR3 DNA: TGTGCCAGCAGTTACGGGGCGGCGGCTAGGGAGACCCAGTACTTC. Its protein product is CASSYGAAARETQYF.

CDR3 coding DNA: TGTGCCAGCAGCCCTAGCGGGGGAAAGACCCAGTACTTC. Encoded protein: CASSPSGGKTQYF. V gene TRBV7-3 combines with J gene TRBJ2-5; 10 bases agree with TRBD2. CDR3 length: 13 residues. V lost 5 bases, J lost 6 bases, and 3 bases stayed unmatched. Germline CDR1 reads SGHTA; CDR2 reads FQGTGA.

DNA for the CDR3: TGCGCCAGCAGTCAATCGACCGGTTGCTACGAGCAGTACTTC. It encodes CASSQSTGCYEQYF. This chain connects TRBV23-1 to TRBJ2-7; D remains unclear. TRBV23-1 is an ORF for which the function is uncertain. This CDR3 has 14 residues. V was trimmed by 0 bases and J by 3 bases, leaving 9 bases between them.

This chain links TRBV6-1 with TRBJ2-2, with a tentative D call TRBD1 (6 bases). V shed 7 bases and J shed 1 base, with 10 bases lying between them. The CDR3 is 14 amino acids. Per germline, CDR1 MNHNS and CDR2 SASEGT. CDR3 DNA: TGTGCCAGCATATTGACAGGGAACACCGGGGAGCTGTTTTTT. This translates into CASILTGNTGELFF.

V usage is TRBV6-5 and J usage is TRBJ2-3; a possible D gene is TRBD2 (7 bases). Germline V lookup: CDR1 MNHEY, CDR2 SVGAGI. The CDR3 is 16 amino acids. Trimming left V 4 bases short and J 4 bases short, with 18 bases between. As DNA, the CDR3 is TGTGCCAGCAGTTTCACAGGGAGGGAGAGTTCAGATACGCAGTATTTT. Its protein is CASSFTGRESSDTQYF.

The table lists this clone with a count of one. The rearrangement uses TRBV28 and TRBJ2-7, with D tentatively TRBD2 (5 bases). The CDR3 is made up of 11 amino acids. Trimming removed 6 bases at V and 4 bases at J, with 7 bases between. Per germline, CDR1 MDHEN and CDR2 SYDVKM. Written as DNA, the CDR3 is TGTGCCAGCAGACGGACTTACGAGCAGTACTTC. Protein sequence: CASRRTYEQYF.

This sequence joins TRBV7-9 and TRBJ2-5; D is ambiguous. Germline CDR1 is SEHNR and CDR2 is FQNEAQ (reference sequence). The CDR3 sequence is 14 residues long. V lost 5 bases and J lost 4, with 14 bases in between. The CDR3 loop is CASSPGPVGETQYF. CDR3 coding DNA: TGTGCCAGCAGCCCGGGCCCTGTCGGAGAGACCCAGTACTTC.

V gene TRBV5-4 combines with J gene TRBJ2-3; D call uncertain. The CDR3 loop spans 12 amino acids. The V and J ends lost 4 bases and 4 bases respectively, with 7 bases between them. Germline V gene lookup returns CDR1 SGHNT and CDR2 YYREEE (reference sequence). CDR3 loop: CASSAVPDTQYF. The CDR3 nucleotides are TGTGCCAGCAGCGCGGTGCCAGATACGCAGTATTTT.

The gene calls are TRBV27 and TRBJ1-2; a weak D match, TRBD1 (6 bases). Per the germline V gene, CDR1 is MNHEY and CDR2 is SMNVEV (reference sequence). The length of the CDR3 is 13 residues. The V end was cut by 5 bases, the J end by 10 bases, with 17 bases between. The CDR3 DNA reads TGTGCCAGCAGTCTAACCGGGACACTCTTCTACACCTTC. It is translated as CASSLTGTLFYTF.

Here the CDR3 DNA reads TGTGCCAGCAGCCAAGGCCGAGGGCGGGAAGAGACCCAGTACTTC. This encodes CASSQGRGREETQYF. The V and J genes are TRBV4-2 and TRBJ2-5; D may be TRBD2 (5 bases). The CDR3 length is 15 residues. Per germline, CDR1 LGHNA and CDR2 YNFKEQ. Deletions cut 1 base from V and 3 bases from J, with 12 bases between.

This clone was counted only a few times. V usage is TRBV7-3 and J usage is TRBJ1-5, with a weak D call TRBD1 (5 bases). V dropped 2 bases and J dropped 7 bases, with 9 bases sitting between them. Germline V gene lookup returns CDR1 SGHTA and CDR2 FQGTGA. The CDR3 covers 13 residues. CDR3 coding DNA: TGTGCCAGCAGCTTACAGGGCGGCCAGCCCCAGCATTTT. This gives the protein CASSLQGGQPQHF.